The present T cell receptor beta chain was sequenced within a study of CD8+CD57+ T cells in acquired aplastic anemia. Background on the study: Yields of DNA that came from sorted CD4+ and CD8+ cells averaged 3.2 ug.

The sample holds one count of this clonotype. The template used for profiling TCR beta VDJ and CDR3 was genomic DNA. MiXCR, applied by TCRdb to the reads, yields one record per CDR3 protein. The sample lists hundreds of thousands of distinct CDR3 sequences, roughly 64% occurring once. Trimming removed 5 bases from V and 6 bases from J, with 22 bases in between. The CDR3 sequence is 16 residues long. The source is a human donor in good health, serving as a control. This chain connects TRBV12-3 or TRBV12-4 to TRBJ1-2; D is unclear. Sequencing used sorted CD4+, CD8+, or CD8+CD57+ T cells (not recorded which) from PBMCs. For the CDR3, the DNA is TGTGCCAGCAGTCGTCTAGGGATTGTGAAGGTTGATGGCTACACCTTC. This translates into CASSRLGIVKVDGYTF.